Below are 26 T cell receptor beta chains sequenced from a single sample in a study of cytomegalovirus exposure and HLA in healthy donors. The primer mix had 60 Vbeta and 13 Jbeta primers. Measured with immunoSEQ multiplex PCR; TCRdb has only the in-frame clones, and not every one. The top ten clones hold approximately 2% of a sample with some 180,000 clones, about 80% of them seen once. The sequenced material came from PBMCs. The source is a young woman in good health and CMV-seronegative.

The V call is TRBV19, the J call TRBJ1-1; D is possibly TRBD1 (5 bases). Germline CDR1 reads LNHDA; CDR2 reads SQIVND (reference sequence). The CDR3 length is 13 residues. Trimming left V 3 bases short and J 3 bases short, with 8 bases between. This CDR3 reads CASSMGGYTEAFF. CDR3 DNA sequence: TGTGCCAGTAGTATGGGGGGGTACACTGAAGCTTTCTTT.

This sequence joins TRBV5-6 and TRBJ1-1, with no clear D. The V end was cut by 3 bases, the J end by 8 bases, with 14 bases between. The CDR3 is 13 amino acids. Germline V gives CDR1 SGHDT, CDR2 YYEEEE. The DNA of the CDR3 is TGTGCCAGCAGCTCAGGACTCCTAGGGGAAGCTTTCTTT. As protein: CASSSGLLGEAFF.

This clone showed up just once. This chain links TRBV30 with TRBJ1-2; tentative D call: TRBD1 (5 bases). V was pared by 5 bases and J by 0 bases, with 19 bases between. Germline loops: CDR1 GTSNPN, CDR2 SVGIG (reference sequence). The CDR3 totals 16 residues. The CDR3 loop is CAWGRQSGLTNYGYTF. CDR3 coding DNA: TGTGCCTGGGGAAGACAGTCGGGCCTCACTAACTATGGCTACACCTTC.

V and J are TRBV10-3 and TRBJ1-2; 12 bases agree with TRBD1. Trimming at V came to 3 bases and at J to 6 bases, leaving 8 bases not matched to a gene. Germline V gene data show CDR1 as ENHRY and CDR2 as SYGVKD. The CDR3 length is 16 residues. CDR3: CAISDLGQGASDGYTF. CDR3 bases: TGTGCCATCAGTGATTTGGGACAGGGGGCTTCGGATGGCTACACCTTC.

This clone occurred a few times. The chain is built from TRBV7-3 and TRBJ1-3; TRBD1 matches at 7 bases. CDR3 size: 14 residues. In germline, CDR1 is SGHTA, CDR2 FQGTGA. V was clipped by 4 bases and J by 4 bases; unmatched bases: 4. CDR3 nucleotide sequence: TGTGCCAGCAGCTCGGGACAGCCGGGAAACACCATATATTTT. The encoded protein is CASSSGQPGNTIYF.

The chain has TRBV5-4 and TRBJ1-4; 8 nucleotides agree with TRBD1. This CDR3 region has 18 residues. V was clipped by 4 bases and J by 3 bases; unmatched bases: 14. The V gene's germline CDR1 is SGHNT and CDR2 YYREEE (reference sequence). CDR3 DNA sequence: TGTGCCAGCAGCCCGTACTCAACCAGGGGGCTTGCTAATGAAAAACTGTTTTTT. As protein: CASSPYSTRGLANEKLFF. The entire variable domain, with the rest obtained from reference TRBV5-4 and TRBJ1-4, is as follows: ETGVTQSPTHLIKTRGQQVTLRCSSQSGHNTVSWYQQALGQGPQFIFQYYREEENGRGNFPPRFSGLQFPNYSSELNVNALELDDSALYLCASSPYSTRGLANEKLFFGSGTQLSVL.

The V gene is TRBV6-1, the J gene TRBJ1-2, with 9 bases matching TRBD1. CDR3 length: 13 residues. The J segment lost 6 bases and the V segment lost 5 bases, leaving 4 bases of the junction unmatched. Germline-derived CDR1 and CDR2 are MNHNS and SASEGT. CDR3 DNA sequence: TGTGCCAGCAGTCAGGGACAGGGAGATGGCTACACCTTC. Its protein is CASSQGQGDGYTF.

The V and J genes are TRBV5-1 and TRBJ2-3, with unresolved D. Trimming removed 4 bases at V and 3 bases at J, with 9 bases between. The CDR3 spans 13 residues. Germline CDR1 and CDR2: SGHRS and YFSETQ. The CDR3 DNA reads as TGCGCCAGCAGCCAGGTTACGACAGATACGCAGTATTTT. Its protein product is CASSQVTTDTQYF.

CDR3 DNA: TGTGCCAGCTCCCGGACAGGGGGCGCCTACGAGCAGTACTTC. Translation gives CASSRTGGAYEQYF. V is TRBV6-5 and J is TRBJ2-7; 11 bases map to TRBD1. CDR3 length: 14 amino acids. The germline V gene encodes CDR1 MNHEY and CDR2 SVGAGI. The J segment lost 2 bases and the V segment lost 8 bases, leaving 5 bases of the junction unmatched.

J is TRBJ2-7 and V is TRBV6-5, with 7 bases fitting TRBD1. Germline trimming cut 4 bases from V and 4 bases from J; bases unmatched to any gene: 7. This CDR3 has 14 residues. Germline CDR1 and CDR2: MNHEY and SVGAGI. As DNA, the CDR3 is TGTGCCAGCAGTTCCTCGAAGGGGGCGTACGAGCAGTACTTC. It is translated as CASSSSKGAYEQYF.

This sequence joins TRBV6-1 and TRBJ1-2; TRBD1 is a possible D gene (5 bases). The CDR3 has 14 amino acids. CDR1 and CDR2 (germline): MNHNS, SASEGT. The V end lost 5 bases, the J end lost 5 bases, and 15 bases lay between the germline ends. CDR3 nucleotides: TGTGCCAGCAGTCCTAGGACGGGGGTATATGGCTACACCTTC. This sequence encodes CASSPRTGVYGYTF.

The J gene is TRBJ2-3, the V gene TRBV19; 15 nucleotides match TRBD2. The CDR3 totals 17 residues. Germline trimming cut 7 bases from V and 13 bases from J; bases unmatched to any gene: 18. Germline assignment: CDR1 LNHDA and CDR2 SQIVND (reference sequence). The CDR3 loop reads CASTDPGTSGGPPEKYF. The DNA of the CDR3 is TGTGCCAGTACCGACCCCGGGACTAGCGGGGGGCCACCGGAGAAGTATTTT. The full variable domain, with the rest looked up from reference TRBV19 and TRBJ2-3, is DGGITQSPKYLFRKEGQNVTLSCEQNLNHDAMYWYRQDPGQGLRLIYYSQIVNDFQKGDIAEGYSVSREKKESFPLTVTSAQKNPTAFYLCASTDPGTSGGPPEKYFGPGTRLTVL.

CDR3 nucleotides: TGTGCCAGCAGCTTCTCAGGGGCAGGCTCCTACAATGAGCAGTTCTTC. Its translation is CASSFSGAGSYNEQFF. The V and J genes are TRBV7-6 and TRBJ2-1, with D perhaps matching TRBD1 (6 bases). The CDR3 contains 16 residues. V was trimmed by 3 bases and J by 0 bases, leaving 12 bases between them. CDR1 and CDR2 from the germline V gene are SGHVS and FNYEAQ.

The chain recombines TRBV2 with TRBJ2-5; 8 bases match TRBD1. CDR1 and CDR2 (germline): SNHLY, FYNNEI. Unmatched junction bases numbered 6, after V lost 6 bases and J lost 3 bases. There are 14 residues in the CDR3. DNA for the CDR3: TGTGCCAGCAGCTTGGACAGGGTAAAAGAGACCCAGTACTTC. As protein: CASSLDRVKETQYF. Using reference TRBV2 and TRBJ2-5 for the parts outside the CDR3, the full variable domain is EPEVTQTPSHQVTQMGQEVILRCVPISNHLYFYWYRQILGQKVEFLVSFYNNEISEKSEIFDDQFSVERPDGSNFTLKIRSTKLEDSAMYFCASSLDRVKETQYFGPGTRLLVL.

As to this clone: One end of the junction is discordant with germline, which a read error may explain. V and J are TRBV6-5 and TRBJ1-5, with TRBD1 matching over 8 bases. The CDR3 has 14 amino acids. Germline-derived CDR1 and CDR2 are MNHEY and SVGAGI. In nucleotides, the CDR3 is TGTGCCTGCAGCAGGGGGCATGCCAATCAGCCCCAGCATTTT. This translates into CACSRGHANQPQHF.

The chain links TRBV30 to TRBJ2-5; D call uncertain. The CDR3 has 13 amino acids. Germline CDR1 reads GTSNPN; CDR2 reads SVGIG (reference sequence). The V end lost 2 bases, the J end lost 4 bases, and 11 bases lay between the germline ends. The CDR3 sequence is CAWSHGSRETQYF. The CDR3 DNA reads TGTGCCTGGAGTCACGGGTCGCGAGAGACCCAGTACTTC.

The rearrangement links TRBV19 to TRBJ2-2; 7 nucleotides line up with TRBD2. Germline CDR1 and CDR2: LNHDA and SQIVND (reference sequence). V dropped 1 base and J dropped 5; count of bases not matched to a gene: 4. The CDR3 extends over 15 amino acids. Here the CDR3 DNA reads TGTGCCAGTAGTATAGGGACTAGAGGTACCGGGGAGCTGTTTTTT. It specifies CASSIGTRGTGELFF.

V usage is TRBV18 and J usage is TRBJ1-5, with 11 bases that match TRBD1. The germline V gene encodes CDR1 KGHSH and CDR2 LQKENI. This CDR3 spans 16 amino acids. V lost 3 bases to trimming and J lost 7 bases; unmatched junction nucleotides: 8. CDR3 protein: CASSPGQGVGGQPQHF. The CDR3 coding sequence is TGTGCCAGCTCACCGGGACAGGGGGTGGGTGGACAGCCCCAGCATTTT.

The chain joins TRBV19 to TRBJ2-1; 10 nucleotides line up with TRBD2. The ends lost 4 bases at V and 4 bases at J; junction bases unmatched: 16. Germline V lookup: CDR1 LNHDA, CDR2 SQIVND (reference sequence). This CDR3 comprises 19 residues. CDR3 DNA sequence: TGTGCCAGTAGTAAGATCCCACTAGCGGGGCAATCGTCGTACAATGAGCAGTTCTTC. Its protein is CASSKIPLAGQSSYNEQFF.

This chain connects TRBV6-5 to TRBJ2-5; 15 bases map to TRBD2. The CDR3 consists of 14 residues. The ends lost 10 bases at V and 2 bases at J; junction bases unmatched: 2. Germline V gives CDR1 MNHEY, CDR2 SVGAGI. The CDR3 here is CATGLAGGQETQYF. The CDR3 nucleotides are TGTGCCACGGGACTAGCGGGGGGACAAGAGACCCAGTACTTC.

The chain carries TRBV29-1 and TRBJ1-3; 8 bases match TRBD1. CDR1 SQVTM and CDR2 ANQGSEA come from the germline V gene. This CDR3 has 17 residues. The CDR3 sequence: CNLPIDILDRAGNTIYF. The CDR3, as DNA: TGCAACCTTCCAATCGATATCCTGGACAGGGCTGGAAACACCATATATTTT.

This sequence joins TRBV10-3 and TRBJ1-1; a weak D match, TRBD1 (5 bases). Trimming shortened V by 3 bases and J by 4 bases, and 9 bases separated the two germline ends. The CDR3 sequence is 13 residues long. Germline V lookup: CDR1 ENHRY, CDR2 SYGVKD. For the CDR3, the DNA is TGTGCCATCAGTGACGGGAGGGGCACTGAAGCTTTCTTT. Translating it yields CAISDGRGTEAFF.

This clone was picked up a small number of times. CDR3 sequence (DNA): TGTGCTAGTGTTCTCTACAATGAGCAGTTCTTC. Encoded protein: CASVLYNEQFF. The chain couples TRBV12-5 to TRBJ2-1; D unclear. V lost 7 bases to trimming and J lost 3 bases, with 4 bases between them. The germline V gene has CDR1 LGHNT and CDR2 FRNRAP. This CDR3 spans 11 amino acids.

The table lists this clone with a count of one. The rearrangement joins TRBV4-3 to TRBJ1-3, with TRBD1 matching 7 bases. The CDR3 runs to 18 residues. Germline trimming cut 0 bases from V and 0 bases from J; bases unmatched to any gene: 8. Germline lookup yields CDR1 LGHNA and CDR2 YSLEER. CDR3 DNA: TGCGCCAGCAGCCAAGATCCGGCCAGGGGGTACTCTGGAAACACCATATATTTT. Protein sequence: CASSQDPARGYSGNTIYF.

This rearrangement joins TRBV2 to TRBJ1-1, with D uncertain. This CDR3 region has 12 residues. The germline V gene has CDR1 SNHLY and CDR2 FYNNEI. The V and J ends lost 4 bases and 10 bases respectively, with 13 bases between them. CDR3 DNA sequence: TGTGCCAGCAGTGTATTGTCCCCCCGAGCTTTCTTT. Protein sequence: CASSVLSPRAFF.

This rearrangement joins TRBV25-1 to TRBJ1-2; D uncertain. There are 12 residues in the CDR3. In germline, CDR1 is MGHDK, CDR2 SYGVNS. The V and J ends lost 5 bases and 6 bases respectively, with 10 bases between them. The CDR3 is CASSLGSDGYTF. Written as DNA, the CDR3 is TGTGCCAGCAGTCTCGGGAGTGATGGCTACACCTTC.